In this sample, the clone carrying this TCR beta chain turned up a few times. These data are taken from a study of T cells after yellow fever vaccination. Per germline, CDR1 SEHNR and CDR2 FQNEAQ (reference sequence). V gave up 5 bases and J gave up 4 bases; unmatched junction bases: 9. The CDR3 is 15 residues long. TCRdb reprocessed the 5' RACE reads via MiXCR and lists one record per CDR3 protein. In the table there are some 260,000 distinct CDR3 sequences, over 4.5% of which are singletons. The sequence was obtained from a man aged 18 to 30 who received the YFV17D yellow fever vaccine. The starting material was CD4+ T cells sorted from PBMCs, obtained on the day of the yellow fever booster vaccination. The chain uses TRBV7-9 and TRBJ1-2, with 8 bases that match TRBD1. In DNA form, the CDR3 reads TGTGCCAGCAGCACCGACAGGGGCTTAGGCTATGGCTACACCTTC. It specifies CASSTDRGLGYGYTF.